The source of this T cell receptor (beta chain) is a study of spatial heterogeneity in lung cancer. Across the study: The correlation between TCR transcript counts in tumor regions and a T cell module score from matched bulk RNA-seq was strong.

Points from the study as a whole: The numbers of ubiquitous and regional expanded TCRs correlated with ubiquitous and regional nonsynonymous mutations, respectively. Counts of expanded alpha and beta TCRs within tumors tracked the tumor nonsynonymous mutation count.

This sample's time point: sample taken at primary tumor resection. Samples came from 60 to 75 TRACERx patients with untreated early-stage lung cancer. Frozen PBMC, nontumor lung or tumor provided whole RNA, which was sequenced unsorted. Germline loops: CDR1 SGHRS, CDR2 YFSETQ. Trimming left V 7 bases short and J 2 bases short, with 12 bases between. The CDR3 sequence is 13 residues long. MiXCR, run by TCRdb on the 5' RACE reads, gives a single entry per CDR3 protein. The repertoire holds approximately 94,000 distinct CDR3 sequences, with 4.4% as singletons. Regarding this clonotype: Antigen specificity is unknown.

The sequencing used lung tumor tissue, collected at surgery. This chain uses TRBV5-1 with TRBJ2-5; a weak D match, TRBD2 (5 bases). This TCR was sampled from a male donor with early-stage non-small cell lung cancer. DNA for the CDR3: TGCGCCAGCTCTCGGACTGCACAAGAGACCCAGTACTTC. Protein: CASSRTAQETQYF.